One and the same sample provided the 15 T cell receptor beta chains below, sequenced in a study of blood T cell repertoires in COVID-19. TCRdb's copy holds only in-frame clones and misses some; the assay was immunoSEQ multiplex PCR. The sample holds about 130,000 clones, 86% seen once. Sequenced sample: peripheral blood. These receptors were collected from a woman aged 45-65 years who had recovered from COVID-19.

The chain recombines TRBV28 with TRBJ2-7; D is uncertain. The CDR3 covers 14 residues. Germline CDR1 and CDR2: MDHEN and SYDVKM. V was clipped by 4 bases and J by 1 base, with 11 bases between them. The CDR3 DNA is TGTGCCAGCAGTTCCACGGCGGAGTCCTACGAGCAGTACTTC. The encoded protein is CASSSTAESYEQYF.

The CDR3 spells CASSPPSGGELFF. The CDR3 region has the DNA TGTGCCAGCTCACCTCCCTCCGGCGGGGAGCTGTTTTTT. The chain joins TRBV18 to TRBJ2-2; D remains ambiguous. Germline CDR1 is KGHSH and CDR2 is LQKENI. This CDR3 region has 13 residues. With 3 bases removed from V and 7 bases from J, the gap between germline ends came to 9 bases.

The genes are TRBV19 and TRBJ1-3; the match to TRBD1 covers 9 bases. Unmatched junction bases numbered 7, after V lost 5 bases and J lost 5 bases. The CDR3 is 15 residues long. Germline values: CDR1 LNHDA, CDR2 SQIVND (reference sequence). The CDR3 region has the DNA TGTGCCAGTAGTGCACAGGGGGCAGTAAGAAACACCATATATTTT. As protein: CASSAQGAVRNTIYF.

The CDR3, as DNA: TGTGCCAGTAGAACCCGGATACTAGGACAGGGAACAGATACGCAGTATTTT. Protein sequence: CASRTRILGQGTDTQYF. The V call is TRBV19, the J call TRBJ2-3; TRBD1 matches 8 bases. CDR3 length: 17 residues. With V trimmed by 6 bases and J by 3 bases, 14 bases remained unmatched. From germline, CDR1 is LNHDA and CDR2 SQIVND (reference sequence).

The V call is TRBV19, the J call TRBJ2-7; the match to TRBD2 covers 10 bases. CDR3 length equals 15 residues. CDR1 is LNHDA and CDR2 is SQIVND in the germline V gene (reference sequence). V shed 2 bases, J shed 5 bases, and the junction held 6 bases outside the gene matches. The CDR3 here is CASSIQTSGSDEQYF. The CDR3 bases are TGTGCCAGTAGTATACAGACTAGCGGGTCCGACGAGCAGTACTTC.

The chain uses TRBV12-3 or TRBV12-4 and TRBJ1-1, with 8 bases that match TRBD1. CDR3 size: 13 residues. The ends lost 4 bases at V and 4 bases at J; junction bases unmatched: 2. The CDR3 spells CASSYGQGTEAFF. The CDR3 bases are TGTGCCAGCAGTTATGGACAGGGCACTGAAGCTTTCTTT.

The genes are TRBV10-3 and TRBJ1-1; possibly TRBD1 for D (6 bases). The CDR3 extends over 13 amino acids. V was trimmed by 4 bases and J by 3 bases, leaving 9 bases between them. The germline V gene encodes CDR1 ENHRY and CDR2 SYGVKD. As DNA, the CDR3 is TGTGCCATCAGTGGCAACAGGGACACTGAAGCTTTCTTT. Translating gives CAISGNRDTEAFF.

The CDR3 spells CASSLRGVSYGYTF. DNA for the CDR3: TGTGCCAGCAGTCTCCGGGGGGTATCGTATGGCTACACCTTC. The chain links TRBV27 to TRBJ1-2, with D possibly matching TRBD1 (5 bases). Trimming removed 5 bases from V and 5 bases from J, with 15 bases in between. Germline-derived CDR1 and CDR2 are MNHEY and SMNVEV (reference sequence). The CDR3 has 14 amino acids.

The chain joins TRBV7-2 to TRBJ1-2, with unresolved D. CDR1 is SGHTA, CDR2 FQGNSA, per germline. The CDR3 runs to 14 residues. Between the trimmed V and J ends, which lost 1 base and 4 bases, there was a span of 10 bases. CDR3 sequence: CASSLVVGGYGYTF. CDR3 bases: TGTGCCAGCAGCTTAGTGGTCGGAGGCTATGGCTACACCTTC. Full variable domain (missing parts from reference TRBV7-2 and TRBJ1-2): GAGVSQSPSNKVTEKGKDVELRCDPISGHTALYWYRQSLGQGLEFLIYFQGNSAPDKSGLPSDRFSAERTGGSVSTLTIQRTQQEDSAVYLCASSLVVGGYGYTFGSGTRLTVV.

Only one count was recorded for this clone. V and J are TRBV5-1 and TRBJ2-5, with TRBD2 matching over 14 bases. The ends lost 0 bases at V and 1 base at J; junction bases unmatched: 5. Germline-derived CDR1 and CDR2 are SGHRS and YFSETQ. This CDR3 spans 18 amino acids. CDR3 in DNA: TGCGCCAGCAGCTTGGGACTAGCGGGGGGGACCATCCAAGAGACCCAGTACTTC. Translating gives CASSLGLAGGTIQETQYF.

The chain links TRBV12-3 or TRBV12-4 to TRBJ2-7; no firm D call. The CDR3 runs to 12 residues. The germline V and J ends were trimmed by 3 bases and 5 bases, with 8 bases remaining between them. The CDR3 bases are TGTGCCAGCAGTTTGAGGCAGAACGAGCAGTACTTC. It yields the protein CASSLRQNEQYF.

This sequence joins TRBV2 and TRBJ2-7; 7 bases line up with TRBD1. This CDR3 region has 14 residues. With V trimmed by 6 bases and J by 3 bases, 8 bases remained unmatched. CDR1 and CDR2 (germline): SNHLY, FYNNEI. This chain's CDR3 is CASSLTGLGYEQYF. CDR3 DNA sequence: TGTGCCAGCAGCCTGACAGGGTTAGGCTACGAGCAGTACTTC.

This clone was seen once. The chain links TRBV9 to TRBJ2-7; 11 bases line up with TRBD1. The CDR3 is 14 residues long. Germline assignment: CDR1 SGDLS and CDR2 YYNGEE. J lost 2 bases, V lost 4 bases, and 2 bases had no gene match. The CDR3: CASSPGQGAYEQYF. The CDR3 nucleotides read TGTGCCAGCAGCCCGGGACAGGGGGCCTACGAGCAGTACTTC. The full variable domain, in which reference TRBV9 and TRBJ2-7 provide the parts outside the CDR3, is DSGVTQTPKHLITATGQRVTLRCSPRSGDLSVYWYQQSLDQGLQFLIQYYNGEERAKGNILERFSAQQFPDLHSELNLSSLELGDSALYFCASSPGQGAYEQYFGPGTRLTVT.

The rearrangement joins TRBV19 to TRBJ2-7, with TRBD2 matching 9 bases. The CDR3 contains 18 residues. Germline V gene lookup returns CDR1 LNHDA and CDR2 SQIVND (reference sequence). Trimming cost V 3 bases and J 2 bases; bases outside gene matches: 14. The CDR3 DNA follows: TGTGCCAGTAGTATTACAACCGAAAGACTAGCGGAAACCTACGAGCAGTACTTC. This codes for CASSITTERLAETYEQYF.

This clone has only one observation. The chain employs TRBV11-2 and TRBJ2-3; D is unclear. The germline V and J ends were trimmed by 3 bases and 1 base, with 5 bases remaining between them. This CDR3 comprises 13 residues. Per germline, CDR1 SGHAT and CDR2 FQNNGV. CDR3 DNA sequence: TGTGCCAGCAGCTTGGCCGGCACAGATACGCAGTATTTT. As protein: CASSLAGTDTQYF.